The 30 T cell receptor beta chains reported below all come from one sample, sequenced in a study of Graves' ophthalmopathy and Graves' hyperthyroidism. Amplification targeted the TCR beta CDR3 regions, with RNA transcripts as the source material. After a first-round RT-PCR with HTBI primers, a second-round multiplex PCR was run. TCRdb re-analysed the multiplex PCR reads in MiXCR, keeping a single row per CDR3 protein. This table holds over a million distinct CDR3 sequences, 36% found once. The sequenced sample consisted of peripheral blood or thyroid tissue (not recorded which). The receptors come from an adult man with Graves' hyperthyroidism.

This chain uses TRBV6-5 with TRBJ2-3; D is ambiguous. Deletions cut 5 bases from V and 0 bases from J, with 6 bases between. The length of the CDR3 is 13 residues. The V gene's germline CDR1 is MNHEY and CDR2 SVGAGI. CDR3 DNA sequence: TGTGCCAGCAGTGTCCGGAGCACAGATACGCAGTATTTT. Its translation: CASSVRSTDTQYF.

This clonotype came up many times. This sequence joins TRBV15 and TRBJ1-5; TRBD1 aligns across 7 bases. This CDR3 has 19 amino acids. Germline assignment: CDR1 LNHNV and CDR2 YYDKDF (reference sequence). J gave up 0 bases and V 0 bases, and 11 bases lay outside the gene matches. This chain's CDR3 is CATSRDPDRVIDSNQPQHF. CDR3 nucleotides: TGTGCCACCAGCAGAGACCCCGACAGGGTGATTGATAGCAATCAGCCCCAGCATTTT.

This clonotype was counted a few times. DNA of the CDR3: TGTGCCAGCAGCTACCCTAGACTAGCAGAGCAAGAGACCCAGTACTTC. Amino acids: CASSYPRLAEQETQYF. The V gene is TRBV7-2, the J gene TRBJ2-5, with 7 bases aligning to TRBD2. The CDR3 runs to 16 residues. V trimming: 4 bases; J trimming: 2 bases; junction bases outside the gene matches: 10. Germline V gives CDR1 SGHTA, CDR2 FQGNSA. Full variable domain (remainder filled in from reference TRBV7-2 and TRBJ2-5): GAGVSQSPSNKVTEKGKDVELRCDPISGHTALYWYRQSLGQGLEFLIYFQGNSAPDKSGLPSDRFSAERTGGSVSTLTIQRTQQEDSAVYLCASSYPRLAEQETQYFGPGTRLLVL.

This clonotype was recorded at least ten times. The V call is TRBV7-8, the J call TRBJ2-2; D is perhaps TRBD1 (6 bases). Germline CDR1 is SGHVS and CDR2 is FQNEAQ. This CDR3 is built from 16 residues. V shed 3 bases and J shed 0 bases, with 11 bases lying between them. The CDR3 reads CASSLTGQPNTGELFF. As DNA, the CDR3 is TGTGCCAGCAGCTTGACGGGACAACCGAACACCGGGGAGCTGTTTTTT.

This clonotype appeared many times. The genes are TRBV19 and TRBJ1-5; 7 bases align to TRBD1. The germline CDR1 and CDR2 sequences are LNHDA and SQIVND (reference sequence). V shed 10 bases and J 5 bases; nucleotides not matched to a gene: 11. This CDR3 spans 14 amino acids. The CDR3 here is CATKETGTDQPQHF. CDR3 in DNA: TGTGCCACCAAGGAGACAGGGACCGATCAGCCCCAGCATTTT. The full variable domain, rest sourced from reference TRBV19 and TRBJ1-5, is DGGITQSPKYLFRKEGQNVTLSCEQNLNHDAMYWYRQDPGQGLRLIYYSQIVNDFQKGDIAEGYSVSREKKESFPLTVTSAQKNPTAFYLCATKETGTDQPQHFGDGTRLSIL.

This chain joins TRBV5-1 and TRBJ1-4; 7 nucleotides match TRBD1. The germline gives CDR1 SGHRS, CDR2 YFSETQ. This CDR3 is built from 14 residues. The V gene end was trimmed by 7 bases and the J gene end by 3 bases; junction bases not matched to a gene: 6. In nucleotides, the CDR3 is TGCGCCAGCGGCCCGGGGACAGCTAATGAAAAACTGTTTTTT. It specifies CASGPGTANEKLFF. Supplemented by reference TRBV5-1 and TRBJ1-4, the full variable domain reads KAGVTQTPRYLIKTRGQQVTLSCSPISGHRSVSWYQQTPGQGLQFLFEYFSETQRNKGNFPGRFSGRQFSNSRSEMNVSTLELGDSALYLCASGPGTANEKLFFGSGTQLSVL.

This clonotype was detected ten times or more. The CDR3 reads CASFDNTGTREGYTF. CDR3 nucleotides: TGTGCCAGCTTTGACAATACCGGGACACGGGAGGGCTACACCTTC. The chain carries TRBV6-5 and TRBJ1-2, with D tentatively TRBD1 (6 bases). V lost 8 bases, J lost 8 bases, and 24 bases lay in between. CDR1 is MNHEY, CDR2 SVGAGI, per germline. This CDR3 spans 15 amino acids.

Many counts were recorded for this clonotype. The V gene is TRBV9, the J gene TRBJ1-5; 7 bases map to TRBD1. With V trimmed by 4 bases and J by 5 bases, 6 bases remained unmatched. Germline V gives CDR1 SGDLS, CDR2 YYNGEE. The CDR3 totals 14 residues. The DNA for the CDR3 is TGTGCCAGCAGCTTAGGACAGGTCCATCAGCCCCAGCATTTT. It encodes CASSLGQVHQPQHF.

The chain combines TRBV20-1 with TRBJ1-1, with TRBD1 matching 7 bases. V was pared by 4 bases and J by 3 bases, with 17 bases of the junction left unmatched. Germline values: CDR1 DFQATT, CDR2 SNEGSKA (reference sequence). The CDR3 spans 17 residues. CDR3 loop: CSATAGTANQGDTEAFF. The DNA of the CDR3 is TGCAGTGCTACGGCGGGGACAGCTAATCAGGGGGACACTGAAGCTTTCTTT.

This clonotype appeared many times. This chain joins TRBV6-6 and TRBJ1-1; tentatively, D is TRBD1 (6 bases). The CDR3 spans 14 residues. Germline V gene data show CDR1 as MNHNY and CDR2 as SVGAGI (reference sequence). V was pared by 7 bases and J by 1 base, with 13 bases between. The CDR3 is CASKVGGQNTEAFF. For the CDR3, the DNA is TGTGCCAGCAAAGTGGGGGGCCAGAACACTGAAGCTTTCTTT.

The table lists this clonotype with many counts. The chain combines TRBV7-9 with TRBJ1-1; possibly TRBD1 for D (5 bases). V was clipped by 1 base and J by 5 bases, with 8 bases between them. CDR1 and CDR2 (germline): SEHNR, FQNEAQ (reference sequence). This CDR3 comprises 13 residues. The CDR3 sequence: CASSLEGRTEAFF. CDR3 nucleotides: TGTGCCAGCAGCTTAGAGGGGCGGACTGAAGCTTTCTTT.

In its sample, this clonotype was seen many times. The chain uses TRBV7-9 and TRBJ2-7, with 7 positions matching TRBD1. Per the germline V gene, CDR1 is SEHNR and CDR2 is FQNEAQ (reference sequence). V dropped 5 bases and J dropped 2; count of bases not matched to a gene: 9. The CDR3 consists of 15 residues. CDR3: CASSLAGTDAYEQYF. As DNA, the CDR3 is TGTGCCAGCAGCCTTGCCGGGACAGATGCCTACGAGCAGTACTTC.

The chain uses TRBV10-3 and TRBJ2-7; either TRBD1 or TRBD2 may fit D (5 bases each). Looked up from germline, CDR1 is ENHRY and CDR2 is SYGVKD. This CDR3 has 13 residues. The germline V and J ends were trimmed by 6 bases and 3 bases, with 12 bases remaining between them. Written as DNA, the CDR3 is TGTGCCATCAGCGGGGCCGCGAGCTACGAGCAGTACTTC. Residues: CAISGAASYEQYF.

This clonotype was recorded at least ten times. The chain employs TRBV11-2 and TRBJ2-7; possibly TRBD2 for D (5 bases). CDR1 and CDR2 (germline): SGHAT, FQNNGV. CDR3 length: 14 residues. V was trimmed by 7 bases and J by 3 bases, leaving 16 bases between them. CDR3 in amino acids: CASKKTTASYEQYF. For the CDR3, the DNA is TGTGCCAGCAAAAAGACTACGGCTAGCTACGAGCAGTACTTC.

The chain has TRBV20-1 and TRBJ2-7, with 7 bases matching TRBD1. With 0 bases clipped from V and 5 bases from J, the junction kept 7 bases outside the gene matches. CDR3 length: 14 amino acids. CDR1 is DFQATT and CDR2 is SNEGSKA in the germline V gene (reference sequence). This CDR3 reads CSARDPRGSHEQYF. The DNA for the CDR3 is TGCAGTGCTAGAGATCCCAGGGGGTCCCACGAGCAGTACTTC.

V and J are TRBV19 and TRBJ1-1; the D is unclear. The CDR3 length is 14 residues. V shed 3 bases and J shed 0 bases, with 8 bases lying between them. Germline CDR1 is LNHDA and CDR2 is SQIVND (reference sequence). This CDR3 reads CASSMVGMNTEAFF. CDR3 coding DNA: TGTGCCAGTAGTATGGTGGGGATGAACACTGAAGCTTTCTTT.

V is TRBV11-2 and J is TRBJ2-5; weak D call: TRBD2 (6 bases). V was clipped by 5 bases and J by 3 bases, with 13 bases between them. The CDR3 is made up of 14 amino acids. Germline CDR1 is SGHAT and CDR2 is FQNNGV. CDR3 sequence (DNA): TGTGCCAGCAGCGCCTCCGGGGGAGAAGAGACCCAGTACTTC. Its protein is CASSASGGEETQYF.

This clonotype was recorded at least ten times. CDR3 in DNA: TGTGCCAGCACCAAAGGTTTTAGCAATCAGCCCCAGCATTTT. It yields the protein CASTKGFSNQPQHF. V usage is TRBV6-5 and J usage is TRBJ1-5; D not resolved. Germline CDR1 and CDR2: MNHEY and SVGAGI. Trimming took 7 bases from V and 0 from J, leaving 10 bases between them. The CDR3 covers 14 residues.

In regard to this clonotype: It may be a read error: a sequence one base away is much more abundant. This chain links TRBV10-2 with TRBJ2-2; D may be TRBD1 or TRBD2 (5 bases each). Per germline, CDR1 WSHSY and CDR2 SAAADI. The CDR3 has 14 amino acids. The CDR3 loop reads CASTPGGDPGELLF. The CDR3 DNA sequence: TGCGCCAGCACTCCTGGGGGAGATCCCGGGGAGCTGCTTTTT.

The chain recombines TRBV7-8 with TRBJ1-2, with D perhaps TRBD1 (5 bases). The CDR3 runs to 14 residues. Trimming took off 8 bases at V and 4 bases at J, with 17 bases between the two ends. CDR1 and CDR2 (germline): SGHVS, FQNEAQ. The CDR3 coding sequence is TGTGCCAGCTCGATATCGTCGACAGCCTATGGCTACACCTTC. This codes for CASSISSTAYGYTF.

The chain recombines TRBV10-3 with TRBJ2-5; 11 positions agree with TRBD1. The CDR3 covers 15 residues. Germline CDR1 and CDR2: ENHRY and SYGVKD. V gave up 2 bases and J gave up 9 bases; unmatched junction bases: 8. CDR3 DNA: TGTGCCATCAGTGAGGGACAGGGGGCGACTCAGCCCCAGTACTTC. It specifies CAISEGQGATQPQYF.

The chain uses TRBV27 and TRBJ1-2; TRBD1 aligns across 7 bases. CDR1 and CDR2 (germline): MNHEY, SMNVEV (reference sequence). This CDR3 region has 17 residues. V dropped 6 bases and J dropped 4; count of bases not matched to a gene: 17. The CDR3 DNA sequence: TGTGCCAGCAGCTCACTCGGATCAGGACAGGCTGTCTATGGCTACACCTTC. Amino acid sequence: CASSSLGSGQAVYGYTF.

The rearrangement joins TRBV15 to TRBJ2-2; weak D call: TRBD1 (6 bases). This CDR3 is 13 amino acids long. Trimming took off 9 bases at V and 1 base at J, with 9 bases between the two ends. Germline loops: CDR1 LNHNV, CDR2 YYDKDF (reference sequence). The CDR3 spells CATMTGNTGELFF. CDR3 nucleotides: TGTGCCACAATGACAGGGAACACCGGGGAGCTGTTTTTT.

Regarding this clonotype: A much larger clone lies a single base off, so this may be a read error. The chain employs TRBV10-3 and TRBJ2-7; D ambiguous. V lost 6 bases, J lost 3 bases, and 6 bases lay in between. The CDR3 covers 11 residues. CDR1 is ENHRY, CDR2 SYGVKD, per germline. The CDR3 DNA sequence: TGTGCCATCAGGATCAACTACGAGCAGTACTTC. It translates to CAIRINYEQYF.

This clonotype was counted many times. The chain carries TRBV7-6 and TRBJ2-6; 7 bases fit TRBD1. The germline V gene has CDR1 SGHVS and CDR2 FNYEAQ. Germline trimming cut 3 bases from V and 0 bases from J; bases unmatched to any gene: 5. The CDR3 extends over 17 amino acids. Written as DNA, the CDR3 is TGTGCCAGCAGCTTGGGACAGTCTAGCTCTGGGGCCAACGTCCTGACTTTC. Translated: CASSLGQSSSGANVLTF.

This clonotype showed up just a few times. This chain connects TRBV27 to TRBJ1-5; 9 bases fit TRBD1. The CDR3 is made up of 14 amino acids. Germline V CDR1 and CDR2: MNHEY, SMNVEV (reference sequence). The V gene end was trimmed by 6 bases and the J gene end by 5 bases; junction bases not matched to a gene: 5. Here the CDR3 reads CASSGDRAYQPQHF. CDR3 DNA sequence: TGTGCCAGCAGCGGGGACAGGGCATATCAGCCCCAGCATTTT.

The sample holds many counts of this clonotype. The chain uses TRBV29-1 and TRBJ2-2, with TRBD2 identical over 8 bases. With V trimmed by 6 bases and J by 7 bases, 10 bases remained unmatched. This CDR3 is built from 14 residues. Looked up from germline, CDR1 is SQVTM and CDR2 is ANQGSEA. The CDR3 is CSVAGGAENGELFF. The CDR3 DNA reads as TGCAGCGTCGCCGGGGGGGCGGAAAACGGGGAGCTGTTTTTT.

This clonotype was recorded many times. This chain connects TRBV6-6 to TRBJ1-2, with 9 nucleotides matching TRBD1. Germline V gene data show CDR1 as MNHNY and CDR2 as SVGAGI (reference sequence). The CDR3 sequence is 13 residues long. With V trimmed by 7 bases and J by 4 bases, 4 bases remained unmatched. The CDR3 region is CASTTGGGYGYTF. DNA for the CDR3: TGTGCCAGCACGACAGGGGGAGGCTATGGCTACACCTTC.

This clonotype was found many times. The rearrangement links TRBV2 to TRBJ2-5, with 8 nucleotides matching TRBD2. Germline assignment: CDR1 SNHLY and CDR2 FYNNEI. The CDR3 spans 15 residues. Trimming at V came to 1 base and at J to 6 bases, leaving 7 bases not matched to a gene. CDR3 nucleotides: TGTGCCAGCAGTGAAGGGGTGACTAGCGTCCAGACCCAGTACTTC. Translation gives CASSEGVTSVQTQYF. Supplemented by reference TRBV2 and TRBJ2-5, the full variable domain reads EPEVTQTPSHQVTQMGQEVILRCVPISNHLYFYWYRQILGQKVEFLVSFYNNEISEKSEIFDDQFSVERPDGSNFTLKIRSTKLEDSAMYFCASSEGVTSVQTQYFGPGTRLLVL.

This clonotype was seen repeatedly, ten times or more. J is TRBJ2-5 and V is TRBV9; D is undetermined. Germline loops: CDR1 SGDLS, CDR2 YYNGEE. The CDR3 is made up of 10 amino acids. V gave up 7 bases and J gave up 8 bases, with 9 bases separating them. CDR3 DNA: TGTGCCAGCCCGGACGTAACCCAGTACTTC. This gives the protein CASPDVTQYF.